The source of this T cell receptor beta chain is a study of blood T cell repertoires in COVID-19. For the study at large: The study drew acute and convalescent COVID-19 samples from the United States, Italy and Spain. T cells, B-cell-depleted T cells, or PBMCs provided the cDNA or gDNA that served as material.

In the original analysis: For nucleated cells, counts were estimated from reference gene primer amplification. Libraries were prepared by immunoSEQ multiplex PCR; TCRdb keeps only in-frame clonotypes and omits some of them. V, J and clone size reflect that table, while D and trimming were determined from the DNA. The sample has roughly 290,000 clones; approximately 80% are singletons. The CDR3 length is 12 residues. V lost 7 bases to trimming and J lost 1 base, with 7 bases between them. Sequencing was done on a sample of peripheral blood. This sequence was found in a woman in her fifties or sixties with active or convalescent COVID-19. The rearrangement uses TRBV12-3 or TRBV12-4 and TRBJ1-1; D call uncertain. This CDR3 is CASTNWNTEAFF. In DNA, the CDR3 is TGTGCCAGCACAAATTGGAACACTGAAGCTTTCTTT.